The clone carrying this T cell receptor (beta chain) was seen more than once but under ten times. A minimum of 7 million PBMCs was isolated per sample. The data belong to a study of blood T cells in healthy people across ages. Trimming left V 1 base short and J 8 bases short, with 23 bases between. Germline-derived CDR1 and CDR2 are DFQATT and SNEGSKA (reference sequence). The CDR3 has 16 amino acids. Together with a sample-barcoded 5' primer, a J-beta primer mix was included in a second PCR lasting roughly 6 to 12 cycles. Each single sample gave us at least 2.5 million CDR3-containing paired-end reads. TCRdb re-derived calls from the 5' RACE reads in MiXCR, one entry per CDR3 protein. The table lists around 1,000,000 distinct CDR3 sequences, about 25% of them singletons, with less than 0.85% in the top ten. This sample also appeared in a second study, on T cells of mothers and their children.

The sample was blood. This clonotype was sampled from a girl aged 2 to 9 in good health. The chain has TRBV20-1 and TRBJ1-1, with no clear D. For the CDR3, the DNA is TGCAGTGCTAGAGCGAGAGAGGGCCCTGTTACTATGGAAGCTTTCTTT. Amino acid sequence: CSARAREGPVTMEAFF.